One sample yielded the 7 T cell receptor beta chains listed below, sequenced in a study of T cells after yellow fever vaccination. TCRdb itself ran the 5' RACE reads through MiXCR, one entry per CDR3 protein. This sample has 250,000 to 300,000 distinct CDR3 sequences; 10% to 15% occur once, and the top ten carry roughly 0.5%. Sequencing used CD4+ T cells sorted from PBMCs, obtained 45 days after the yellow fever booster vaccination. These receptors were collected from a man younger than 45 who received the YFV17D yellow fever vaccine.

In regard to this clonotype: This clone may be a read error of a much larger clone one base away. This rearrangement joins TRBV5-1 to TRBJ2-2; D not certain. Germline CDR1 is SGHRS and CDR2 is YFSETQ. There are 12 residues in the CDR3. The CDR3, as DNA: TGCACCAGCAGCTTGGTGGTCGGGGAGCTGTTTTTT. It yields the protein CTSSLVVGELFF.

This clonotype was seen only a few times. The CDR3 nucleotides read TGCAGTGCTAGAGAAGGGGCCTCTGGAAACACCATATATTTT. This sequence encodes CSAREGASGNTIYF. The chain carries TRBV20-1 and TRBJ1-3, with a possible D match to TRBD1 (5 bases). V lost 0 bases to trimming and J lost 0 bases, with 6 bases between them. The length of the CDR3 is 14 residues. Per the germline V gene, CDR1 is DFQATT and CDR2 is SNEGSKA (reference sequence).

J is TRBJ2-1 and V is TRBV15; 8 bases line up with TRBD2. Germline CDR1 and CDR2: LNHNV and YYDKDF (reference sequence). V shed 1 base, J shed 3 bases, and the junction held 5 bases outside the gene matches. This CDR3 comprises 16 residues. The CDR3 spells CATSRGLAGGYNEQFF. In DNA, the CDR3 is TGTGCCACCAGCAGAGGACTGGCGGGAGGCTACAATGAGCAGTTCTTC.

This clonotype was detected a few times. This rearrangement joins TRBV10-1 to TRBJ2-1; 8 positions match TRBD2. With 6 bases clipped from V and 6 bases from J, the junction kept 10 bases outside the gene matches. The CDR3 spans 15 residues. Germline V gene lookup returns CDR1 WNHNN and CDR2 SYGVQD (reference sequence). This chain's CDR3 is CASSPTSERTNEQFF. CDR3 in DNA: TGCGCCAGCAGCCCGACTAGCGAGAGGACCAATGAGCAGTTCTTC.

About this clonotype: This may be a read error: a much more frequent sequence differs by one nucleotide. The J gene is TRBJ2-7, the V gene TRBV6-6; 10 positions match TRBD1. The CDR3 runs to 12 residues. The V gene's germline CDR1 is MNHNY and CDR2 SVGAGI (reference sequence). CDR3 in DNA: TGTGCAACAGGACAGGGGGGGAACGAGCAGTACTTC. Its translation: CATGQGGNEQYF.

V gene TRBV5-1 combines with J gene TRBJ2-1; 9 bases fit TRBD2. V was pared by 4 bases and J by 4 bases, with 12 bases of the junction left unmatched. CDR3 size: 17 residues. Germline V CDR1 and CDR2: SGHRS, YFSETQ. The CDR3, as DNA: TGCGCCAGCAGCACGGGACGGCGGGAGGGCCGTTACAATGAGCAGTTCTTC. Translating it yields CASSTGRREGRYNEQFF.

The chain uses TRBV21-1 and TRBJ2-5; TRBD1 is taken as the D call from the table, unchecked against the DNA. TRBV21-1 is an annotated pseudogene. The CDR3 runs to 17 residues. The CDR3 coding sequence is TGTGCCAGCAGAAAGGGTTTGTCAGGGGGCTCGGAAGAGACCCAGTACTTC. It codes for CASRKGLSGGSEETQYF.